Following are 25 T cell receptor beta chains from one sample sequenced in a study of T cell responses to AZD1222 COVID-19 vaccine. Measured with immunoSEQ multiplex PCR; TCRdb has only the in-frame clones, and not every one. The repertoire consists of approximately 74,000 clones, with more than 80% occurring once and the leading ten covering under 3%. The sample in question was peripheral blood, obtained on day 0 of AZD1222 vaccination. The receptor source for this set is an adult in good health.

CDR3 region: CATSDPTGRINNEQFF. Written as DNA, the CDR3 is TGTGCCACCAGTGACCCGACAGGGAGAATTAACAATGAGCAGTTCTTC. This chain joins TRBV24-1 and TRBJ2-1; TRBD1 matches 7 bases. J was trimmed by 5 bases and V by 4 bases; bases with no gene match: 10. The CDR3 has 16 amino acids. Germline lookup yields CDR1 KGHDR and CDR2 SFDVKD.

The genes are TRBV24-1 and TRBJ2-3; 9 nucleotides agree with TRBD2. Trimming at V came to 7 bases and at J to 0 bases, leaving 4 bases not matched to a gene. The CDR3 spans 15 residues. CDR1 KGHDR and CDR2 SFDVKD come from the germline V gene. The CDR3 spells CATRPSGTSTDTQYF. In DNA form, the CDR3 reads TGTGCCACCAGACCTAGCGGGACCAGCACAGATACGCAGTATTTT.

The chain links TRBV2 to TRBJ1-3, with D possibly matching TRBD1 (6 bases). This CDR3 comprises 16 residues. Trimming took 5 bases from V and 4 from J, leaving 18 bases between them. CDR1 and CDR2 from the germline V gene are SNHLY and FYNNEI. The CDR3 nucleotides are TGTGCCAGCAGTCAAACAGGGAGCGGGCCAGGAAACACCATATATTTT. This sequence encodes CASSQTGSGPGNTIYF.

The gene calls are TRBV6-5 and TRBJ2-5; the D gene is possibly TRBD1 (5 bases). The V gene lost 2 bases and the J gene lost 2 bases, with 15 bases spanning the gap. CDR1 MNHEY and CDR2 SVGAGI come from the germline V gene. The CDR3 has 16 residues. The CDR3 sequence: CASSYVGAGRQETQYF. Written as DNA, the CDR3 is TGTGCCAGCAGTTACGTAGGGGCAGGCCGGCAAGAGACCCAGTACTTC.

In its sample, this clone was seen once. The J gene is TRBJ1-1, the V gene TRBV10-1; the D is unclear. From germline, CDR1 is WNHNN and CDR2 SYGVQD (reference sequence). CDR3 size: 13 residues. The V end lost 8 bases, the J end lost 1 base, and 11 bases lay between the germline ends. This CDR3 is CASGWTGNTEAFF. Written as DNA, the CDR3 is TGCGCCAGCGGTTGGACGGGGAACACTGAAGCTTTCTTT.

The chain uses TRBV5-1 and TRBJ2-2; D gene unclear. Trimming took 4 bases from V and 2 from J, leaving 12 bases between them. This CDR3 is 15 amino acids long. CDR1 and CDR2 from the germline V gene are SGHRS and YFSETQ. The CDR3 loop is CASSPRPDNTGELFF. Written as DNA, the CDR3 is TGCGCCAGCAGCCCCCGGCCGGATAACACCGGGGAGCTGTTTTTT. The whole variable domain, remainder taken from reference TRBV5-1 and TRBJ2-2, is KAGVTQTPRYLIKTRGQQVTLSCSPISGHRSVSWYQQTPGQGLQFLFEYFSETQRNKGNFPGRFSGRQFSNSRSEMNVSTLELGDSALYLCASSPRPDNTGELFFGEGSRLTVL.

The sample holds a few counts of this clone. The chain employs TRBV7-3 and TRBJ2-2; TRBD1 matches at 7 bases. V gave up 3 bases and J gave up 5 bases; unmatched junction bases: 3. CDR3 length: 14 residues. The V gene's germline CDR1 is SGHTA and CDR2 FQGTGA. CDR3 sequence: CASSFTGETGELFF. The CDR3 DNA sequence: TGTGCCAGCAGCTTTACAGGGGAGACCGGGGAGCTGTTTTTT.

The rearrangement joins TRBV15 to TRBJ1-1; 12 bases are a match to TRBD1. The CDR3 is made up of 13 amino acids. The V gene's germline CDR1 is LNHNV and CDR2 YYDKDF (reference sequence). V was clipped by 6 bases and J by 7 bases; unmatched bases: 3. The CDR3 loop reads CATRGQGAIEAFF. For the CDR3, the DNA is TGTGCCACCAGGGGACAGGGGGCTATTGAAGCTTTCTTT. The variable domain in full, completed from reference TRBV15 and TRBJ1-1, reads DAMVIQNPRYQVTQFGKPVTLSCSQTLNHNVMYWYQQKSSQAPKLLFHYYDKDFNNEADTPDNFQSRRPNTSFCFLDIRSPGLGDTAMYLCATRGQGAIEAFFGQGTRLTVV.

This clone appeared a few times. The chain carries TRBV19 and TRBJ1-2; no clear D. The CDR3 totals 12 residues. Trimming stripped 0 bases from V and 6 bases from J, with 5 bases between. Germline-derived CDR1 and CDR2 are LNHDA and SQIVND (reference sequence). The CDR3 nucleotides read TGTGCCAGTAGTATAGATCTCCATGGCTACACCTTC. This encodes CASSIDLHGYTF.

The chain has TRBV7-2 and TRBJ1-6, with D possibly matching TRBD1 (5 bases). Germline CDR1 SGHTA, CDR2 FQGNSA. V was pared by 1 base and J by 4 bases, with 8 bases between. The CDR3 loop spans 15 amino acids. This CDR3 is CASSLERGYNSPLHF. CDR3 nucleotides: TGTGCCAGCAGCTTAGAACGGGGGTATAATTCACCCCTCCACTTT.

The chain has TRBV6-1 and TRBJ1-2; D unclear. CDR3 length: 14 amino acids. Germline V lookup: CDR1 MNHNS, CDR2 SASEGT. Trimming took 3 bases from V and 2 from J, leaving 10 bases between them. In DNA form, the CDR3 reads TGTGCCAGCAGTGAGAGATCGAGGAACTATGGCTACACCTTC. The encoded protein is CASSERSRNYGYTF.

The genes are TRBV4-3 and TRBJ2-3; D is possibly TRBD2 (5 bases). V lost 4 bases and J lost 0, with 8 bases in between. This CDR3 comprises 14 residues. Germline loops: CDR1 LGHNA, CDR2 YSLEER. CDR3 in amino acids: CASSLGESTDTQYF. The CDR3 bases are TGCGCCAGCAGCCTTGGGGAGAGCACAGATACGCAGTATTTT.

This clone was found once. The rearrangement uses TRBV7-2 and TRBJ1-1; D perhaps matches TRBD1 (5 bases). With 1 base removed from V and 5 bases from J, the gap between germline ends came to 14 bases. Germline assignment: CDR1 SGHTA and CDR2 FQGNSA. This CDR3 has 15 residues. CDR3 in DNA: TGTGCCAGCAGCTTAGAGGGGTTTGGTTTGACTGAAGCTTTCTTT. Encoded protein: CASSLEGFGLTEAFF.

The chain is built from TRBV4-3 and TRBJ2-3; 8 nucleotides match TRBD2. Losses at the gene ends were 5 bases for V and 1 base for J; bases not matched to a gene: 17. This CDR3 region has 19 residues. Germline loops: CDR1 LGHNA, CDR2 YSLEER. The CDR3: CASSEGYTSGTWGTDTQYF. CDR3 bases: TGCGCCAGCAGCGAAGGATACACTAGCGGCACCTGGGGCACAGATACGCAGTATTTT.

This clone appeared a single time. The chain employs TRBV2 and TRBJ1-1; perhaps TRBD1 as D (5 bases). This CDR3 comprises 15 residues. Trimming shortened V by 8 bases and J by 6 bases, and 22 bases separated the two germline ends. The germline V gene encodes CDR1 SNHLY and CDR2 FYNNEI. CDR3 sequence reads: CASDVEGHFGAEAFF. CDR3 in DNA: TGTGCCAGCGACGTCGAAGGACACTTCGGGGCTGAAGCTTTCTTT.

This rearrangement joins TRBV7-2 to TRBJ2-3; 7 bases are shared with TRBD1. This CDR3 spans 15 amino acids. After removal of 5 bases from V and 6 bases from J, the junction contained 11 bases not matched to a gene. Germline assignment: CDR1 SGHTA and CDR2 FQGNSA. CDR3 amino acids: CASSPGEGARDTQYF. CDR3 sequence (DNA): TGTGCCAGCAGCCCTGGTGAGGGGGCGCGGGATACGCAGTATTTT.

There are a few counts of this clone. The CDR3 DNA reads as TGTGCCAGCAGCCAAACGGTGGGGGGGATCCCACAGTATTTT. The encoded protein is CASSQTVGGIPQYF. The V call is TRBV7-3, the J call TRBJ2-3; 7 nucleotides line up with TRBD2. V was pared by 5 bases and J by 12 bases, with 14 bases of the junction left unmatched. The CDR3 runs 14 residues. In germline, CDR1 is SGHTA, CDR2 FQGTGA.

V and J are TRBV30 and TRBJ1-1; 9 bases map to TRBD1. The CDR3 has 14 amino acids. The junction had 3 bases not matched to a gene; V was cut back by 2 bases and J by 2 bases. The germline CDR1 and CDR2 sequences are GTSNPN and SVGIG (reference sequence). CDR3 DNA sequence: TGTGCCTGGAGTCTTACAGGGGGCAACACTGAAGCTTTCTTT. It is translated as CAWSLTGGNTEAFF.

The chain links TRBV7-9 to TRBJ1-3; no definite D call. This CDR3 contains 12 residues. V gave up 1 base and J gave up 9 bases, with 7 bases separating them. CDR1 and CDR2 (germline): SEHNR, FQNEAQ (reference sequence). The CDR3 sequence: CASSLDSGTIYF. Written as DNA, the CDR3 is TGTGCCAGCAGCTTAGACTCTGGCACCATATATTTT.

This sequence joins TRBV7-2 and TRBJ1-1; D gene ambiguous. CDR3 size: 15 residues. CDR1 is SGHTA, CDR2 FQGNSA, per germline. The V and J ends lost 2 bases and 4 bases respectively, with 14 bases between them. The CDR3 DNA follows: TGTGCCAGCAGCTTACCGGCATTCAGTAGCACTGAAGCTTTCTTT. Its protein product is CASSLPAFSSTEAFF.

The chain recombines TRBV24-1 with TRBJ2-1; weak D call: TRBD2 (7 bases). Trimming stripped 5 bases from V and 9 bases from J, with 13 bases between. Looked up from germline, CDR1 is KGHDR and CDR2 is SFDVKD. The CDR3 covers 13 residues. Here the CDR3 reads CATSVRGGPEQFF. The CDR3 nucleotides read TGTGCCACCAGTGTGAGGGGGGGTCCTGAGCAGTTCTTC.

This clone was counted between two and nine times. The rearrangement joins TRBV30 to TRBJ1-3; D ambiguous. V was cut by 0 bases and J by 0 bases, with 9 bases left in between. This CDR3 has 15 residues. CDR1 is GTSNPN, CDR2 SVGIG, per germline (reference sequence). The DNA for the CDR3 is TGTGCCTGGAGTGTTCCGGAACGCTCTGGAAACACCATATATTTT. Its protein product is CAWSVPERSGNTIYF.

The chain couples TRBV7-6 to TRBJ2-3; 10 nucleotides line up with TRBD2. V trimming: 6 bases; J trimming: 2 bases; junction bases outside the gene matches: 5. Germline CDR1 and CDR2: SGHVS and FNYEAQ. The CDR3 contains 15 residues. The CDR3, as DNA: TGTGCCAGCAGTTTTAGCGGGGGGCCCACAGATACGCAGTATTTT. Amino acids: CASSFSGGPTDTQYF.

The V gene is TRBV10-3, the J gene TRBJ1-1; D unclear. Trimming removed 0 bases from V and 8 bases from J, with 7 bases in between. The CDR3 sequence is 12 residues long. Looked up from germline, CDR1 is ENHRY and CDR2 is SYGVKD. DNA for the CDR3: TGTGCCATCAGTGAGTCGGGGAGAGAAGCTTTCTTT. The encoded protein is CAISESGREAFF.

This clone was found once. The CDR3 DNA is TGTGCCAGCAGCCCCGGGACAGGGTTCGACGAGCAGTACTTC. It encodes CASSPGTGFDEQYF. The rearrangement uses TRBV6-5 and TRBJ2-7; TRBD1 matches 9 bases. The CDR3 has 14 amino acids. Germline-derived CDR1 and CDR2 are MNHEY and SVGAGI. J lost 5 bases, V lost 6 bases, and 8 bases had no gene match.